This entry features one T cell receptor (beta chain) sequence. What it binds is not known. Antigen-specific CD4+ T cells were expanded (with viral peptide pools) by the ViraFEST assay ahead of sequencing. Isolating CD4+ T cells followed 9 to 11 days of culture. Nucleocapsid antibodies were negative in the vaccine recipients, who had never had SARS-CoV-2 infection. A few million PBMC were placed in each well, which was supplemented with approximately 9.7 IU/ml IL-2 and around 9.4 ug/ml peptides. Assay used: immunoSEQ multiplex PCR; TCRdb lists only in-frame clones, some missing. The table has 60,000 to 70,000 clones, roughly four fifths seen once. This specimen belongs to a study of vaccination effects on CD4 cells after COVID-19. Broader study findings: Limitations: small convalescent group and missing early post-infection timepoints. The study found marked clonal contraction of infection- and vaccine-induced clones late after vaccination.

The CDR3 is 15 amino acids. V lost 10 bases and J lost 4; bases outside the gene matches: 13. In germline, CDR1 is LNHDA, CDR2 SQIVND (reference sequence). The receptor was derived from a human donor who received a COVID-19 vaccine. Sequenced here: CD4+ T cells from PBMCs cultured with HCoV-229E spike peptides, sampled before COVID-19 vaccination. The chain combines TRBV19 with TRBJ1-5, with 7 bases fitting TRBD1. The CDR3 sequence: CATSPPGQSNQPQHF. CDR3 bases: TGTGCCACCTCCCCTCCGGGACAGTCTAATCAGCCCCAGCATTTT.